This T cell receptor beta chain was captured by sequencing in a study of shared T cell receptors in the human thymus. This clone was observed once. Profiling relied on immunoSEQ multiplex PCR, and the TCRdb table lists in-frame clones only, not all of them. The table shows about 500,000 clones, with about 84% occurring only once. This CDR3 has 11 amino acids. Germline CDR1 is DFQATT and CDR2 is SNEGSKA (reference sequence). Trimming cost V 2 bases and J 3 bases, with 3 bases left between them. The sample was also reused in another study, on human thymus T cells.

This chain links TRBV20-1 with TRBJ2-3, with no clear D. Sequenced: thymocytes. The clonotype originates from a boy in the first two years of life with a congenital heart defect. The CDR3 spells CSARITDTQYF. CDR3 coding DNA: TGCAGTGCTAGAATAACAGATACGCAGTATTTT.